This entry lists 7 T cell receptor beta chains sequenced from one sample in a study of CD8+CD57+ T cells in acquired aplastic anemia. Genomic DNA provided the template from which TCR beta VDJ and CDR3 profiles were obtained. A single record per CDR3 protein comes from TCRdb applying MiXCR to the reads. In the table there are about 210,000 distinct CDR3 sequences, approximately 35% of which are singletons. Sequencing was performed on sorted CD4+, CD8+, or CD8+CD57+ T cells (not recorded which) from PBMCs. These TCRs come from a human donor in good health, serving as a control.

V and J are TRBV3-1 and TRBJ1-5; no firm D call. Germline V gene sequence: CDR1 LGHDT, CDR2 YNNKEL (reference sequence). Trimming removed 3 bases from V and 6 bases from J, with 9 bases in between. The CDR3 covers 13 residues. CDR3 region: CASSQGFAQPQHF. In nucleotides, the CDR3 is TGTGCCAGCAGCCAGGGATTTGCTCAGCCCCAGCATTTT. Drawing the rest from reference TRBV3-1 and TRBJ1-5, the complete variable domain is DTAVSQTPKYLVTQMGNDKSIKCEQNLGHDTMYWYKQDSKKFLKIMFSYNNKELIINETVPNRFSPKSPDKAHLNLHINSLELGDSAVYFCASSQGFAQPQHFGDGTRLSIL.

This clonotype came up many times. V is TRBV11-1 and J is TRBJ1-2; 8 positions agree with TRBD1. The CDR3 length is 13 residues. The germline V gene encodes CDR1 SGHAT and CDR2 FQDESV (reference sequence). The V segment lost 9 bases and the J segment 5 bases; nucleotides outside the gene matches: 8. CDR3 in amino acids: CASSWTGRYGYTF. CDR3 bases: TGTGCCAGTTCGTGGACAGGGAGGTATGGCTACACCTTC.

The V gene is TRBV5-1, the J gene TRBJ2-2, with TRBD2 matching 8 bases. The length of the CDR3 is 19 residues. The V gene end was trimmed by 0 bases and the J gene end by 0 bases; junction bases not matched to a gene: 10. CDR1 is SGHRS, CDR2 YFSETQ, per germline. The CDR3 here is CASSLALGSGESNTGELFF. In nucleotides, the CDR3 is TGCGCCAGCAGCTTGGCCTTGGGTAGCGGGGAGTCGAACACCGGGGAGCTGTTTTTT.

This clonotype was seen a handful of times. The CDR3 here is CASSYGVSGANEKLFF. CDR3 bases: TGTGCCAGCAGTTACGGTGTTAGCGGGGCTAATGAAAAACTGTTTTTT. The V call is TRBV6-5, the J call TRBJ1-4; D gene uncertain. V was pared by 2 bases and J by 3 bases, with 13 bases between. The CDR3 is made up of 16 amino acids. Germline V lookup: CDR1 MNHEY, CDR2 SVGAGI.

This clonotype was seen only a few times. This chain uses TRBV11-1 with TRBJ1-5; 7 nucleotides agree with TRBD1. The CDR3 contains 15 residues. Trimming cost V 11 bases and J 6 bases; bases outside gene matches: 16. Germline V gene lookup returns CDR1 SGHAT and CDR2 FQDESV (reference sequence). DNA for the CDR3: TGTGCCTGGAGTACCGGGACAGCCTCACGTCAGCCCCAGCATTTT. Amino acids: CAWSTGTASRQPQHF.

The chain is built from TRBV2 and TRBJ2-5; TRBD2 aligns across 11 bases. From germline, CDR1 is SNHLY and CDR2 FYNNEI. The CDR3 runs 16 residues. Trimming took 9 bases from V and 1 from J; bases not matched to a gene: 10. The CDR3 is CASAASGGKGQETQYF. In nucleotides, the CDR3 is TGTGCCAGTGCCGCTAGCGGGGGGAAGGGCCAAGAGACCCAGTACTTC.

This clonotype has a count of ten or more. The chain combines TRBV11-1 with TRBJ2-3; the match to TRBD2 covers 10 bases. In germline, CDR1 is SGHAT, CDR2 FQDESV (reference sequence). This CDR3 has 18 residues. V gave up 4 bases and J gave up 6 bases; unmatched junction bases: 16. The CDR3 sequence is CASSSPLVSGRAGDTQYF. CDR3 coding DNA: TGTGCCAGCAGCTCTCCCCTAGTCAGCGGGAGGGCTGGGGATACGCAGTATTTT.